A selection of T cell receptor beta chains follows, all from one sample in a study of identical twins. TCRdb analysed the 5' RACE reads with MiXCR anew, one entry per CDR3 protein. The sample lists 420,000 or so distinct CDR3 sequences, approximately 17% occurring once. Sequencing input: naive T cells sorted from blood. The receptors come from a middle-aged man in good health. CDR3s include the opening cysteine and the closing phenylalanine or tryptophan. Each record gives: J gene, clone size, D gene, V gene, CDR3 DNA, CDR3 protein. The D gene is left open where the match is weak. Clone size, where shown, is once, few, many, or a class for clones that have expanded.

>TRBJ2-1|many|TRBD2|TRBV10-3
TGTGCCATCAGTGAGCGGGGAGCGGGGAGCTACAATGAGCAGTTCTTC
CAISERGAGSYNEQFF
>TRBJ2-1|.|TRBD2|TRBV5-1
TGCGCCAGCAGCCCATCCACGGGGGGGCTTGAGAATGAGCAGTTCTTC
CASSPSTGGLENEQFF
>TRBJ2-1|few|.|TRBV28
TGTGCCAGCAGTTTATTGGGGACCCCAGGGAATGAGCAGTTCTTC
CASSLLGTPGNEQFF
>TRBJ1-1|few|.|TRBV5-1
TGCGCCAGCACGAGGTCGGGCACTGAAGCTTTCTTT
CASTRSGTEAFF
>TRBJ2-1|few|TRBD2|TRBV18
TGTGCCAGCTCACGACTAGCGGGACGCTACAATGAGCAGTTCTTC
CASSRLAGRYNEQFF
>TRBJ2-1|few|TRBD2|TRBV19
TGTGCCAGTAGTATGTGGCTAGCGGGTGGAGGAGAGCAGTTCTTC
CASSMWLAGGGEQFF
>TRBJ2-2|.|.|TRBV3-1
TGTGCCAGCAGCCAAGATTTTGTGGGCGACGGGGAGCTGTTTTTT
CASSQDFVGDGELFF
>TRBJ1-1|.|TRBD1|TRBV28
TGTGCCAGCAGTTTAGGGGCAGGGGGTTGGACTGAAGCTTTCTTT
CASSLGAGGWTEAFF
>TRBJ2-2|few|TRBD2|TRBV28
TGTGCCAGCAGACGTACGCCGGGACTAGCGGATTCGGGCGAGCTGTTTTTT
CASRRTPGLADSGELFF
>TRBJ2-7|.|TRBD1|TRBV4-3
TGCGCCAGCAGCCACGTCCCGGGACAGCTAGACGAGCAGTACTTC
CASSHVPGQLDEQYF
>TRBJ2-4|few|TRBD1|TRBV4-3
TGCGCCAGCAGCCAAGGCCCGGGACAGGTAGCCAAAAACATTCAGTACTTC
CASSQGPGQVAKNIQYF
>TRBJ2-3|few|TRBD2|TRBV7-6
TGTGCCAGCAGCTTATACCTAGCGGGGGCGGATACGCAGTATTTT
CASSLYLAGADTQYF
>TRBJ2-2|many|TRBD2|TRBV7-9
TGTGCCAGCAGAAGACTAGCGGTAAACACCGGGGAGCTGTTTTTT
CASRRLAVNTGELFF
>TRBJ2-5|few|TRBD2|TRBV29-1
TGCAGCGTTCATGAGGGACTAGCGGTACAAGAGACCCAGTACTTC
CSVHEGLAVQETQYF
>TRBJ2-7|few|TRBD2|TRBV7-9
TGTGCCAGCACGGAGACCGGGACTAGCGACTCCTACGAGCAGTACTTC
CASTETGTSDSYEQYF
>TRBJ1-6|many|.|TRBV27
TGTGCCAGCAGCCTCTCCTATAATTCACCCCTCCACTTT
CASSLSYNSPLHF
>TRBJ2-2|many|TRBD2|TRBV4-3
TGCGCCAGCAGCCAAGATCTAGCGGGGAGGACCGGGGAGCTGTTTTTT
CASSQDLAGRTGELFF
>TRBJ1-4|few|.|TRBV20-1
TGCAGTGGGACGACCTCAAATGAAAAACTGTTTTTT
CSGTTSNEKLFF
>TRBJ2-1|few|TRBD2|TRBV4-2
TGTGCCAGCAGCCGACCCGGAAGCGGGAGAGGTGAGCAGTTCTTC
CASSRPGSGRGEQFF
>TRBJ1-1|.|TRBD1|TRBV9
TGTGCCAGCAGCGGGCGACAGGGGCCGAACACTGAAGCTTTCTTT
CASSGRQGPNTEAFF
>TRBJ1-5|many|.|TRBV27
TGTGCCAGCAGTTTATTCAGGACAAATCAGCCCCAGCATTTT
CASSLFRTNQPQHF
>TRBJ2-1|.|.|TRBV20-1
TGCAGTGCTACTTTCGATGAGCAGTTCTTC
CSATFDEQFF